The 32 T cell receptor beta chains presented below share a single source sample, sequenced in a study of naive CD8 T cells in extremely preterm neonates. Here immunoSEQ multiplex PCR was the method, and the copy in TCRdb shows in-frame clones only, minus some. Of 5,000 to 6,500 clones in the sample, roughly 97% are singletons; the top ten hold around 0.4%. What was sequenced was naive CD8+ T cells from blood. These receptors were obtained from a human donor in good health.

The chain joins TRBV27 to TRBJ1-2; D is perhaps TRBD1 (6 bases). Germline loops: CDR1 MNHEY, CDR2 SMNVEV (reference sequence). The V end was cut by 0 bases, the J end by 8 bases, with 16 bases between. CDR3 length: 15 amino acids. As DNA, the CDR3 is TGTGCCAGCAGTTTATCGAGGGGGGGTCGTTTCGGCTACACCTTC. Translated, it gives CASSLSRGGRFGYTF.

The rearrangement links TRBV28 to TRBJ2-5; 9 bases are a match to TRBD1. From germline, CDR1 is MDHEN and CDR2 SYDVKM. J gave up 9 bases and V 2 bases, and 13 bases lay outside the gene matches. The CDR3 loop spans 16 amino acids. In nucleotides, the CDR3 is TGTGCCAGCAGTTTACGTCAAGGGACAGGGACCTGGGCCCAGTACTTC. The encoded protein is CASSLRQGTGTWAQYF.

J is TRBJ2-7 and V is TRBV28; D is undetermined. CDR3 size: 10 residues. CDR1 and CDR2 (germline): MDHEN, SYDVKM. V lost 8 bases and J lost 3, with 5 bases in between. The CDR3 spells CASGNYEQYF. CDR3 bases: TGTGCCAGCGGCAACTACGAGCAGTACTTC.

V is TRBV19 and J is TRBJ2-3; possible D gene TRBD1, 8 bases. The V gene's germline CDR1 is LNHDA and CDR2 SQIVND (reference sequence). CDR3 length equals 15 residues. Trimming cost V 3 bases and J 4 bases, with 14 bases left between them. CDR3 coding DNA: TGTGCCAGTAGTATCGGACAGGGAGGGCCAGATACGCAGTATTTT. Protein: CASSIGQGGPDTQYF.

The CDR3 reads CASSLLGTGPTEAFF. The CDR3 DNA follows: TGTGCCAGCAGCCTTTTGGGGACAGGGCCCACTGAAGCTTTCTTT. This chain joins TRBV7-2 and TRBJ1-1; 9 nucleotides match TRBD1. This CDR3 is built from 15 residues. After removal of 5 bases from V and 4 bases from J, the junction contained 8 bases not matched to a gene. The germline V gene encodes CDR1 SGHTA and CDR2 FQGNSA.

V and J are TRBV6-1 and TRBJ1-5, with D hard to call. Germline V gene lookup returns CDR1 MNHNS and CDR2 SASEGT. Trimming cost V 0 bases and J 5 bases, with 11 bases left between them. CDR3 length: 15 amino acids. The CDR3 coding sequence is TGTGCCAGCAGTGAAGCGATACTGGGCCATCAGCCCCAGCATTTT. Amino acids: CASSEAILGHQPQHF.

This clone is a singleton in its sample. V is TRBV7-2 and J is TRBJ1-1, with no clear D. This CDR3 spans 13 amino acids. Trimming removed 1 base at V and 6 bases at J, with 9 bases between. The germline V gene has CDR1 SGHTA and CDR2 FQGNSA. The CDR3 DNA is TGTGCCAGCAGCTTAGGACATCACGCTGAAGCTTTCTTT. It translates to CASSLGHHAEAFF. The full variable domain, its missing parts supplied by reference TRBV7-2 and TRBJ1-1, is GAGVSQSPSNKVTEKGKDVELRCDPISGHTALYWYRQSLGQGLEFLIYFQGNSAPDKSGLPSDRFSAERTGGSVSTLTIQRTQQEDSAVYLCASSLGHHAEAFFGQGTRLTVV.

The rearrangement uses TRBV6-5 and TRBJ1-1; tentatively, D is TRBD1 (6 bases). V gave up 4 bases and J gave up 1 base, with 16 bases separating them. This CDR3 region has 16 residues. Germline CDR1 and CDR2: MNHEY and SVGAGI. The CDR3 reads CASSSPRGGPNTEAFF. In DNA form, the CDR3 reads TGTGCCAGCAGTTCCCCAAGGGGGGGCCCGAACACTGAAGCTTTCTTT.

J is TRBJ2-1 and V is TRBV7-2; 14 bases align to TRBD2. This CDR3 is 16 amino acids long. Per germline, CDR1 SGHTA and CDR2 FQGNSA. V lost 4 bases and J lost 8; bases outside the gene matches: 7. The CDR3 region is CASSSATSGGAYEQFF. Written as DNA, the CDR3 is TGTGCCAGCAGCTCAGCGACTAGCGGGGGGGCATATGAGCAGTTCTTC.

The chain employs TRBV28 and TRBJ2-7, with D tentatively TRBD1 (5 bases). The CDR3 has 16 residues. The germline CDR1 and CDR2 sequences are MDHEN and SYDVKM. Trimming cost V 2 bases and J 0 bases, with 14 bases left between them. This CDR3 is CASSLRQRLSSYEQYF. In nucleotides, the CDR3 is TGTGCCAGCAGTTTAAGACAGAGATTGAGCTCCTACGAGCAGTACTTC.

The J gene is TRBJ1-1, the V gene TRBV15; D is perhaps TRBD1 (6 bases). Germline CDR1 and CDR2: LNHNV and YYDKDF (reference sequence). The CDR3 loop spans 14 amino acids. V lost 3 bases to trimming and J lost 1 base, with 9 bases between them. For the CDR3, the DNA is TGTGCCACCAGCAGGAGAGGGGGGAACACTGAAGCTTTCTTT. Its translation is CATSRRGGNTEAFF.

V gene TRBV7-2 combines with J gene TRBJ2-5, with 11 bases aligning to TRBD2. The CDR3 spans 17 residues. CDR1 is SGHTA and CDR2 is FQGNSA in the germline V gene. V was pared by 6 bases and J by 4 bases, with 13 bases of the junction left unmatched. The CDR3 spells CASSPPGLAGGRETQYF. The CDR3 region has the DNA TGTGCCAGCAGTCCCCCGGGGCTAGCGGGGGGCAGAGAGACCCAGTACTTC.

V and J are TRBV6-5 and TRBJ1-1, with D perhaps matching TRBD1 (6 bases). Trimming removed 0 bases from V and 5 bases from J, with 16 bases in between. The CDR3 length is 16 residues. The germline gives CDR1 MNHEY, CDR2 SVGAGI. CDR3 sequence reads: CASSYSPVGGMTEAFF. CDR3 bases: TGTGCCAGCAGTTACTCCCCTGTAGGGGGAATGACTGAAGCTTTCTTT.

V gene TRBV28 combines with J gene TRBJ2-7; TRBD1 matches 11 bases. The junction had 14 bases not matched to a gene; V was cut back by 6 bases and J by 7 bases. This CDR3 region has 16 residues. Germline V gene sequence: CDR1 MDHEN, CDR2 SYDVKM. CDR3 amino acids: CASSPSRGQGVGEQYF. The CDR3 bases are TGTGCCAGCAGCCCCTCCCGGGGACAGGGGGTGGGTGAGCAGTACTTC.

The CDR3 DNA reads as TGTGCCAGCAGCGCTCGTAGCTGGTCCGGGACAGGGTTCAATGAGCAGTTCTTC. Protein sequence: CASSARSWSGTGFNEQFF. The chain carries TRBV7-2 and TRBJ2-1, with TRBD1 matching 9 bases. The CDR3 totals 18 residues. V lost 5 bases, J lost 6 bases, and 17 bases stayed unmatched. Germline-derived CDR1 and CDR2 are SGHTA and FQGNSA. Using reference TRBV7-2 and TRBJ2-1 for the parts outside the CDR3, the full variable domain is GAGVSQSPSNKVTEKGKDVELRCDPISGHTALYWYRQSLGQGLEFLIYFQGNSAPDKSGLPSDRFSAERTGGSVSTLTIQRTQQEDSAVYLCASSARSWSGTGFNEQFFGPGTRLTVL.

V usage is TRBV7-8 and J usage is TRBJ1-5; perhaps TRBD1 as D (5 bases). Germline V gene sequence: CDR1 SGHVS, CDR2 FQNEAQ. The germline V and J ends were trimmed by 3 bases and 3 bases, with 9 bases remaining between them. The CDR3 covers 14 residues. CDR3 loop: CASSFGTVNQPQHF. The CDR3, as DNA: TGTGCCAGCAGCTTCGGGACTGTCAATCAGCCCCAGCATTTT. Filled out from reference TRBV7-8 and TRBJ1-5, the complete variable domain reads GAGVSQSPRYKVAKRGQDVALRCDPISGHVSLFWYQQALGQGPEFLTYFQNEAQLDKSGLPSDRFFAERPEGSVSTLKIQRTQQEDSAVYLCASSFGTVNQPQHFGDGTRLSIL.

This rearrangement joins TRBV14 to TRBJ2-5; D remains ambiguous. With 4 bases removed from V and 5 bases from J, the gap between germline ends came to 11 bases. CDR1 is SGHDN, CDR2 FVKESK, per germline. This CDR3 has 13 residues. CDR3 in amino acids: CASSPRVRETQYF. CDR3 DNA: TGTGCCAGCAGCCCCCGAGTTCGGGAGACCCAGTACTTC.

The chain couples TRBV5-1 to TRBJ2-1; 10 bases are a match to TRBD2. CDR1 SGHRS and CDR2 YFSETQ come from the germline V gene. This CDR3 contains 14 residues. The V and J ends lost 0 bases and 9 bases, in that order; junction bases with no gene match: 3. The CDR3 protein is CASSLASGSSEQFF. CDR3 coding DNA: TGCGCCAGCAGCTTGGCTAGCGGGAGTAGTGAGCAGTTCTTC.

The CDR3 nucleotides are TGTGCCAGCATGCGCGCTGGGGCCAACGTCCTGACTTTC. This gives the protein CASMRAGANVLTF. The chain joins TRBV27 to TRBJ2-6; the D is unclear. The germline CDR1 and CDR2 sequences are MNHEY and SMNVEV (reference sequence). The CDR3 contains 13 residues. Deletions cut 7 bases from V and 2 bases from J, with 6 bases between.

This clone was picked up one time. This rearrangement joins TRBV6-6 to TRBJ2-2, with D maybe TRBD1 (5 bases). The germline V gene encodes CDR1 MNHNY and CDR2 SVGAGI (reference sequence). V lost 4 bases to trimming and J lost 6 bases, with 12 bases between them. This CDR3 is 14 amino acids long. CDR3 protein: CASSSRDVAGELFF. For the CDR3, the DNA is TGTGCCAGCAGTTCCAGGGATGTCGCCGGGGAGCTGTTTTTT.

In this sample, this clone turned up once. The chain carries TRBV4-1 and TRBJ2-1, with 9 positions matching TRBD2. Germline trimming cut 4 bases from V and 4 bases from J; bases unmatched to any gene: 14. Germline V lookup: CDR1 MGHRA, CDR2 YSYEKL. The CDR3 length is 18 residues. CDR3: CASSPIPLTSGQYNEQFF. For the CDR3, the DNA is TGCGCCAGCAGCCCAATCCCATTAACTAGCGGGCAGTACAATGAGCAGTTCTTC.

This clone was counted a few times. This rearrangement joins TRBV18 to TRBJ2-7, with 7 positions matching TRBD1. Germline V gene lookup returns CDR1 KGHSH and CDR2 LQKENI. V shed 4 bases and J 5 bases; nucleotides not matched to a gene: 5. CDR3 length equals 13 residues. This CDR3 reads CASSRVGGHEQYF. CDR3 nucleotide sequence: TGTGCCAGCTCACGGGTAGGGGGCCACGAGCAGTACTTC.

The V gene is TRBV4-2, the J gene TRBJ1-2, with D uncertain. V was shortened by 1 base and J by 0 bases, with 21 bases between the two germline ends. CDR1 is LGHNA and CDR2 is YNFKEQ in the germline V gene. The CDR3 contains 19 residues. The CDR3 is CASSQVIEPGAPANYGYTF. The CDR3 region has the DNA TGTGCCAGCAGCCAAGTAATCGAGCCGGGAGCCCCTGCTAACTATGGCTACACCTTC.

The chain employs TRBV27 and TRBJ1-2, with TRBD1 as a possible D gene (6 bases). CDR1 is MNHEY, CDR2 SMNVEV, per germline (reference sequence). The V end lost 8 bases, the J end lost 5 bases, and 21 bases lay between the germline ends. CDR3 length: 15 amino acids. DNA of the CDR3: TGTGCCAGCTCTGTTGACAGGACCCATCTTTATGGCTACACCTTC. This translates into CASSVDRTHLYGYTF.

V and J are TRBV4-3 and TRBJ1-1; 7 nucleotides line up with TRBD1. Germline assignment: CDR1 LGHNA and CDR2 YSLEER. The CDR3 sequence is 13 residues long. Trimming took 0 bases from V and 10 from J; bases not matched to a gene: 5. The chain's CDR3 is CASSQEGDSVAFF. The CDR3, as DNA: TGCGCCAGCAGCCAAGAAGGGGACAGTGTAGCTTTCTTT.

The rearrangement joins TRBV18 to TRBJ2-1, with a weak D call TRBD2 (6 bases). V was pared by 2 bases and J by 9 bases, with 11 bases between. The CDR3 has 13 residues. Germline assignment: CDR1 KGHSH and CDR2 LQKENI. The CDR3: CASSPLREVEQFF. The CDR3 nucleotides are TGTGCCAGCTCACCATTAAGGGAGGTTGAGCAGTTCTTC.

The chain recombines TRBV19 with TRBJ1-5, with D unclear. The V end was cut by 1 base, the J end by 6 bases, with 7 bases between. This CDR3 comprises 13 residues. CDR1 is LNHDA, CDR2 SQIVND, per germline (reference sequence). The CDR3 protein is CASSIGGGQPQHF. DNA for the CDR3: TGTGCCAGTAGTATAGGGGGAGGTCAGCCCCAGCATTTT.

The gene calls are TRBV27 and TRBJ2-1; D is possibly TRBD1 (5 bases). Germline V gene sequence: CDR1 MNHEY, CDR2 SMNVEV (reference sequence). This CDR3 spans 14 amino acids. Trimming stripped 3 bases from V and 5 bases from J, with 11 bases between. CDR3 DNA: TGTGCCAGCAGTTTCTGGCAGGGCAACAATGAGCAGTTCTTC. It is translated as CASSFWQGNNEQFF.

V and J are TRBV13 and TRBJ2-5, with D perhaps TRBD2 (6 bases). V lost 0 bases, J lost 5 bases, and 7 bases lay in between. The length of the CDR3 is 13 residues. Looked up from germline, CDR1 is PRHDT and CDR2 is FYEKMQ (reference sequence). The CDR3 protein is CASSLGGLETQYF. CDR3 sequence (DNA): TGTGCCAGCAGCTTAGGGGGACTCGAGACCCAGTACTTC.

The V call is TRBV10-3, the J call TRBJ2-7; 10 nucleotides line up with TRBD1. The CDR3 has 15 residues. Looked up from germline, CDR1 is ENHRY and CDR2 is SYGVKD. Trimming removed 0 bases from V and 3 bases from J; junction bases left unmatched: 2. CDR3 bases: TGTGCCATCAGTGAGTCTAGGACAGGGGGCTACGAGCAGTACTTC. Protein product: CAISESRTGGYEQYF.

This clone has only one observation. This chain joins TRBV29-1 and TRBJ1-2, with unresolved D. From germline, CDR1 is SQVTM and CDR2 ANQGSEA. V lost 4 bases to trimming and J lost 7 bases, with 10 bases between them. CDR3 size: 11 residues. The DNA of the CDR3 is TGCAGCGTTGTTCTAGGGAGTGGCTACACCTTC. Translating it yields CSVVLGSGYTF.

The V gene is TRBV18, the J gene TRBJ1-4; the D is unclear. Germline V lookup: CDR1 KGHSH, CDR2 LQKENI. With 1 base removed from V and 5 bases from J, the gap between germline ends came to 5 bases. This CDR3 has 13 amino acids. CDR3 nucleotides: TGTGCCAGCTCACCACGCCAGAATGAAAAACTGTTTTTT. The encoded protein is CASSPRQNEKLFF.